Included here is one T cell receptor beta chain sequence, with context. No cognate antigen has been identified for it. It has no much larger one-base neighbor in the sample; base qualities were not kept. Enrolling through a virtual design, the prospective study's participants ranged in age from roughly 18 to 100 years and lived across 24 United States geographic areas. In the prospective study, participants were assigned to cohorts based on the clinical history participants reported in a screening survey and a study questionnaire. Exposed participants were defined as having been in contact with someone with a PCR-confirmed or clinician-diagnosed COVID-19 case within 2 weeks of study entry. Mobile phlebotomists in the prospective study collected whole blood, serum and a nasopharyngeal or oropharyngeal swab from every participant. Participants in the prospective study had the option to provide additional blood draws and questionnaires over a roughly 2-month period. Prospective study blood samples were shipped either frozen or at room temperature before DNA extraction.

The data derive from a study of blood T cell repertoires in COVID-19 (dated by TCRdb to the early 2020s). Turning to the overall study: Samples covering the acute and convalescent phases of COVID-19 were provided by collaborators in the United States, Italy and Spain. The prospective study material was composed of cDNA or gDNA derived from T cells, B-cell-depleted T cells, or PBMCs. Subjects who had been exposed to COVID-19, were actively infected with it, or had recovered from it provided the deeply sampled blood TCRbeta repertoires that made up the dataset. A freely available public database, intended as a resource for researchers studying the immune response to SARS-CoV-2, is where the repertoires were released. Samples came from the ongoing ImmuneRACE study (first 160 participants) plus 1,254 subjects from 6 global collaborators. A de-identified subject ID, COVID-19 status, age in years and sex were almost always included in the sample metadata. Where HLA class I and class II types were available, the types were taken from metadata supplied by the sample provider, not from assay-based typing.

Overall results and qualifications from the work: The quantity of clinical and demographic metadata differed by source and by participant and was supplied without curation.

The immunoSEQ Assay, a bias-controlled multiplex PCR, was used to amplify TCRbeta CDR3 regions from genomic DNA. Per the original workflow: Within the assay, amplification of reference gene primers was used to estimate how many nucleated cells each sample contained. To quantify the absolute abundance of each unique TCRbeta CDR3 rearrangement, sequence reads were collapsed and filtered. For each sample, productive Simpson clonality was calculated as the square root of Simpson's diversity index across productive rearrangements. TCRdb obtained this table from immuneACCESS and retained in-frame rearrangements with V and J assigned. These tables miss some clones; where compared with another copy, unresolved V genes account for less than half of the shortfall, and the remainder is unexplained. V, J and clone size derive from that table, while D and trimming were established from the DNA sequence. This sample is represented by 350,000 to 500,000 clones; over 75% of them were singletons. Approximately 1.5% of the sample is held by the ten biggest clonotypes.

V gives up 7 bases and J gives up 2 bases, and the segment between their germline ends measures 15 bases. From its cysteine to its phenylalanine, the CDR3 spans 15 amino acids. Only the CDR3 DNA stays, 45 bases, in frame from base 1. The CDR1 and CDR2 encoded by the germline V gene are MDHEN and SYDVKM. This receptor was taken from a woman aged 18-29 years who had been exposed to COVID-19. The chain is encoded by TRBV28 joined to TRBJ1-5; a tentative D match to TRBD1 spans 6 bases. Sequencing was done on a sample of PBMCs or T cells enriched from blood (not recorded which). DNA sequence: TGTGCCAGCATCTCAGAACCAGGGGGCAATCAGCCCCAGCATTTT. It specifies CASISEPGGNQPQHF.